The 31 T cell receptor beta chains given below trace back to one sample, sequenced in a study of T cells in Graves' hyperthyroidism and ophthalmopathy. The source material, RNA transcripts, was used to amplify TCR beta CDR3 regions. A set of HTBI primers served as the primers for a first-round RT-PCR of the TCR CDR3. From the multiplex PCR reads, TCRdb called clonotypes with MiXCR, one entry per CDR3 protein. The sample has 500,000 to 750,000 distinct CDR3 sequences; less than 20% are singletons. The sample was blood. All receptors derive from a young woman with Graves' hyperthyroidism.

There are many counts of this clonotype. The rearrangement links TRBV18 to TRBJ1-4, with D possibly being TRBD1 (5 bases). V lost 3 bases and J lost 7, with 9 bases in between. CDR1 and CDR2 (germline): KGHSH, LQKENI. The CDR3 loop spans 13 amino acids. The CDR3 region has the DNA TGTGCCAGCTCACCTGGAGACAGTGAAAAACTGTTTTTT. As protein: CASSPGDSEKLFF.

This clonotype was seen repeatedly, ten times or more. CDR3 DNA sequence: TGTGCCAGCAGTTTTCGCAGGGGAAGAAACTACGAGCAGTACTTC. Protein: CASSFRRGRNYEQYF. The rearrangement joins TRBV12-3 or TRBV12-4 to TRBJ2-7, with D possibly matching TRBD1 (6 bases). The CDR3 spans 15 residues. V was shortened by 3 bases and J by 3 bases, with 15 bases between the two germline ends.

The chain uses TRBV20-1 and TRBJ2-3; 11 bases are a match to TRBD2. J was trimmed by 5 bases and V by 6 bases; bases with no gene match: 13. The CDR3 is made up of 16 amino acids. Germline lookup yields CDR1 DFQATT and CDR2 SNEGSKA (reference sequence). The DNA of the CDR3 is TGCAGTGCCATATCGGGCTTAGCGGGAGGGCAAGATACGCAGTATTTT. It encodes CSAISGLAGGQDTQYF.

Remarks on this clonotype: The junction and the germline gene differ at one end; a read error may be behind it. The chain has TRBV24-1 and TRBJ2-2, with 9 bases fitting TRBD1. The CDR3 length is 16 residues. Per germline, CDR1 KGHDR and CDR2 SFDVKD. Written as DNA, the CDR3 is TGTGTCACCAGTGATACAGGGGGCGCGAACACCGGGGAGCTGTTTTTT. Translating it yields CVTSDTGGANTGELFF.

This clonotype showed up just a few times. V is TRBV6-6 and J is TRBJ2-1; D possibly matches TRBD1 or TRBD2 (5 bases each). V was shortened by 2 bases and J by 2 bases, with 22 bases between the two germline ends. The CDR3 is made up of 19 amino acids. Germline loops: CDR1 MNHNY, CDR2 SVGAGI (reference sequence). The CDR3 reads CASSYTRTGRGGPYNEQFF. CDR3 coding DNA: TGTGCCAGCAGTTACACGCGCACGGGCCGGGGCGGACCCTACAATGAGCAGTTCTTC.

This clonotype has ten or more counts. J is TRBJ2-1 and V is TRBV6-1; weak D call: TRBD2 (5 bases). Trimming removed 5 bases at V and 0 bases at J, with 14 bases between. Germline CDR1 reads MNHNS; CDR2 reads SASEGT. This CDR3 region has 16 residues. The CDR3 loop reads CASSYLDSSSYNEQFF. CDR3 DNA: TGTGCCAGCAGTTACTTGGACTCTAGCTCCTACAATGAGCAGTTCTTC.

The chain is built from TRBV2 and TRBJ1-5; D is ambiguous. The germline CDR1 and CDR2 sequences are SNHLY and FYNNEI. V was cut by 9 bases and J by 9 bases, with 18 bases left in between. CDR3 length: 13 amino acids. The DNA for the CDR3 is TGTGCCAGTCGGGGAAACAGATCGGGGCCCCAGCATTTT. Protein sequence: CASRGNRSGPQHF.

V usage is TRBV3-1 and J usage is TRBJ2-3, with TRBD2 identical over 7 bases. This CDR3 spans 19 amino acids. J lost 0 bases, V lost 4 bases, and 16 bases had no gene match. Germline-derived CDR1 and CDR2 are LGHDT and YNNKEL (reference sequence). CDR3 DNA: TGTGCCAGCAGCCCTTGGGGGACTATCGGGAAACCTAGCACAGATACGCAGTATTTT. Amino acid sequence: CASSPWGTIGKPSTDTQYF.

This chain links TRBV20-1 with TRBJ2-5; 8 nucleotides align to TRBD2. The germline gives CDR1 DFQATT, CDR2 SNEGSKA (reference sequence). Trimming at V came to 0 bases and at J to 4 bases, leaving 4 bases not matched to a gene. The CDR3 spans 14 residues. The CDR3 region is CSARDGLAGETQYF. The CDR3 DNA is TGCAGTGCTAGAGATGGGCTAGCGGGAGAGACCCAGTACTTC.

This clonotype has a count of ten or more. In DNA, the CDR3 is TGCGCCAGCAGCTTAGGTGTGATCTCCTACGAGCAGTACTTC. Translation: CASSLGVISYEQYF. The genes are TRBV5-1 and TRBJ2-7; no reliable D call. V was shortened by 2 bases and J by 0 bases, with 9 bases between the two germline ends. CDR1 SGHRS and CDR2 YFSETQ come from the germline V gene. The CDR3 has 14 amino acids.

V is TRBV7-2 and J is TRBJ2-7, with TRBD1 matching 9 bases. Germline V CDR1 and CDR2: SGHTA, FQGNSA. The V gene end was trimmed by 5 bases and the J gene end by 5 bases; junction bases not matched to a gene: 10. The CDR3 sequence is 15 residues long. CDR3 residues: CASSRTGTGNDEQYF. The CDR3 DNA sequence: TGTGCCAGCAGCCGAACCGGGACAGGGAATGACGAGCAGTACTTC. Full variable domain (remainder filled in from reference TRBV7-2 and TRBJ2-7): GAGVSQSPSNKVTEKGKDVELRCDPISGHTALYWYRQSLGQGLEFLIYFQGNSAPDKSGLPSDRFSAERTGGSVSTLTIQRTQQEDSAVYLCASSRTGTGNDEQYFGPGTRLTVT.

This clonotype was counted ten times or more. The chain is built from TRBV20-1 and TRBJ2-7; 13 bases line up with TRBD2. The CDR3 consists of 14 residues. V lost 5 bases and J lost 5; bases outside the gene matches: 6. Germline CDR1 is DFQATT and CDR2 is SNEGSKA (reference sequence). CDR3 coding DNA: TGCAGTGCTGGCCCCGGGACTAGCGGGGACGAGCAGTACTTC. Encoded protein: CSAGPGTSGDEQYF.

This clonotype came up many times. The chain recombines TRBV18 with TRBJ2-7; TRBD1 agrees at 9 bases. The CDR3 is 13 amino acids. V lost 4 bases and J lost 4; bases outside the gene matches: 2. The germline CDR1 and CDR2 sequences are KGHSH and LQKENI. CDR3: CASSRDRVYEQYF. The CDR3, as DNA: TGTGCCAGCTCACGGGACAGGGTTTACGAGCAGTACTTC. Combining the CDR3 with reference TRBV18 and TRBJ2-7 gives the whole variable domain NAGVMQNPRHLVRRRGQEARLRCSPMKGHSHVYWYRQLPEEGLKFMVYLQKENIIDESGMPKERFSAEFPKEGPSILRIQQVVRGDSAAYFCASSRDRVYEQYFGPGTRLTVT.

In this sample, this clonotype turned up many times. The CDR3 bases are TGCAGCGTTGGTCCAGGACAGGGGCGAGAGACCCAGTACTTC. This gives the protein CSVGPGQGRETQYF. This chain links TRBV29-1 with TRBJ2-5, with TRBD1 identical over 9 bases. Germline values: CDR1 SQVTM, CDR2 ANQGSEA. The length of the CDR3 is 14 residues. With 4 bases clipped from V and 4 bases from J, the junction kept 7 bases outside the gene matches.

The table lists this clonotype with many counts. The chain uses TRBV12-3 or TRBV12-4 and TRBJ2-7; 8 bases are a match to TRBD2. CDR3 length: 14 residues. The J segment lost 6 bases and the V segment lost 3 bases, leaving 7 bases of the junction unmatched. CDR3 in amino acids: CASSFTLAGGEQYF. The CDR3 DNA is TGTGCCAGCAGTTTTACGCTAGCGGGCGGCGAGCAGTACTTC.

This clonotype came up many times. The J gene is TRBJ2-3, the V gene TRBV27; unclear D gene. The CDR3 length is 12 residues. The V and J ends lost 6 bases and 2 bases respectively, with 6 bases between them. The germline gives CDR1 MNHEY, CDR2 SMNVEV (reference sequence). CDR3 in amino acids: CASRPDTDTQYF. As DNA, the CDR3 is TGTGCCAGCAGACCCGACACAGATACGCAGTATTTT.

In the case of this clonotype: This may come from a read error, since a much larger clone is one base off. The CDR3 protein is CASLEQVTDTQYF. The CDR3 DNA reads as TGTGCCAGCTTGGAACAGGTCACAGATACGCAGTATTTT. The chain links TRBV6-1 to TRBJ2-3; a weak D match, TRBD1 (5 bases). In germline, CDR1 is MNHNS, CDR2 SASEGT. This CDR3 has 13 residues. V lost 8 bases and J lost 2, with 11 bases in between.

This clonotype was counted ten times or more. In nucleotides, the CDR3 is TGCAGTGCTAGAGTGCCGATTAGGGGAACCTACGAGCAGTACTTC. Encoded protein: CSARVPIRGTYEQYF. The gene calls are TRBV20-1 and TRBJ2-7; a weak D match, TRBD1 (5 bases). Germline values: CDR1 DFQATT, CDR2 SNEGSKA (reference sequence). V lost 1 base and J 2 bases, leaving 15 bases between the germline ends. The CDR3 consists of 15 residues.

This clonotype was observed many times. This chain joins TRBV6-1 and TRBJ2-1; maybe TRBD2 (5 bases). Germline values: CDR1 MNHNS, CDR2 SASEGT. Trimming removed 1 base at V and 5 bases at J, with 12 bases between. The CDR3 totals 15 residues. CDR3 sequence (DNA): TGTGCCAGCAGTGAAGAACCAGCGGTACACAATGAGCAGTTCTTC. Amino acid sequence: CASSEEPAVHNEQFF.

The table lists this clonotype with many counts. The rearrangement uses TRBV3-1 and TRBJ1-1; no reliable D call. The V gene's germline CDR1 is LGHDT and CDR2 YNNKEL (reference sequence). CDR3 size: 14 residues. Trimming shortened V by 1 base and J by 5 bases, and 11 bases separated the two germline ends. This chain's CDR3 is CASSQGGGRTEAFF. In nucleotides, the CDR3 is TGTGCCAGCAGCCAAGGGGGAGGGCGGACTGAAGCTTTCTTT.

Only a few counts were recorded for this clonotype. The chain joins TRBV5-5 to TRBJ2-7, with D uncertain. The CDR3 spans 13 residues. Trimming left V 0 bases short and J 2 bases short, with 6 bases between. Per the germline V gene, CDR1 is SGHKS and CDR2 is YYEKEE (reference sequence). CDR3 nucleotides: TGTGCCAGCAGCTTGGCGACACCCTACGAGCAGTACTTC. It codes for CASSLATPYEQYF.

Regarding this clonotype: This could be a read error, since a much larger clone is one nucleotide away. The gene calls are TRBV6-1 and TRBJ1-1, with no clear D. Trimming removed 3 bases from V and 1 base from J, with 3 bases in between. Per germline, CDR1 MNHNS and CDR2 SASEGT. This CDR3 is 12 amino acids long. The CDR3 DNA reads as TGTGCCAGCAGTGATCCGAACACTGAAGCTTTCTTT. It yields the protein CASSDPNTEAFF.

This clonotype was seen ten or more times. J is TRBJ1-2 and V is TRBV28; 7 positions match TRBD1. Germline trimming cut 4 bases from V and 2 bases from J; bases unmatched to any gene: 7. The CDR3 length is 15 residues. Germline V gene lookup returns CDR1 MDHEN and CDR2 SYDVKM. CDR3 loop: CASSWGTDRNYGYTF. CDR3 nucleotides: TGTGCCAGCAGTTGGGGGACAGACAGAAACTATGGCTACACCTTC.

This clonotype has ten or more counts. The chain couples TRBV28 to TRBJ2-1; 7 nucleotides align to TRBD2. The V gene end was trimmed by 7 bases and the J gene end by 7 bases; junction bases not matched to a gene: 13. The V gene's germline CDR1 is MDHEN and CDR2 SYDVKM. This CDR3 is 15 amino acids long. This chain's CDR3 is CASKGGSLLRNEQFF. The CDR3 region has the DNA TGTGCCAGCAAGGGCGGGAGTCTACTGAGAAATGAGCAGTTCTTC.

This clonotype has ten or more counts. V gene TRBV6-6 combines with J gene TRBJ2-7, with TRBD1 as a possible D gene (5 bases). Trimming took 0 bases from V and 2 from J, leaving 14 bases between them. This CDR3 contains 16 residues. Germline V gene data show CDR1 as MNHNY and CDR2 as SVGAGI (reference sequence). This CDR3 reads CASSYSGADIAYEQYF. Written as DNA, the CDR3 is TGTGCCAGCAGTTACTCAGGGGCAGATATCGCCTACGAGCAGTACTTC.

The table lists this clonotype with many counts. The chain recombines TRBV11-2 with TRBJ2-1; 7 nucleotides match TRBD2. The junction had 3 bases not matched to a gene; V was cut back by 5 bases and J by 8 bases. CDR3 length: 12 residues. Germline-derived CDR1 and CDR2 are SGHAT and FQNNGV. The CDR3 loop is CASSLLAYEQFF. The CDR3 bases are TGTGCCAGCAGCCTACTAGCGTATGAGCAGTTCTTC.

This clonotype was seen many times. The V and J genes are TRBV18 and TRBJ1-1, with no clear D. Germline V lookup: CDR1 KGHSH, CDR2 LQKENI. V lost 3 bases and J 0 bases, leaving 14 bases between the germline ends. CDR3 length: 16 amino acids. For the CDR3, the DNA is TGTGCCAGCTCACCCGCGGTTGCCAGCCTGAACACTGAAGCTTTCTTT. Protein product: CASSPAVASLNTEAFF.

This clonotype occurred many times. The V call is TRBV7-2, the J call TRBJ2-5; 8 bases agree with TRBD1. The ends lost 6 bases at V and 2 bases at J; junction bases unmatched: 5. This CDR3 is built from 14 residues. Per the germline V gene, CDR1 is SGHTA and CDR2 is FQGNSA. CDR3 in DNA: TGTGCCAGCAGGACGGGACAGGTACAAGAGACCCAGTACTTC. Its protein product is CASRTGQVQETQYF.

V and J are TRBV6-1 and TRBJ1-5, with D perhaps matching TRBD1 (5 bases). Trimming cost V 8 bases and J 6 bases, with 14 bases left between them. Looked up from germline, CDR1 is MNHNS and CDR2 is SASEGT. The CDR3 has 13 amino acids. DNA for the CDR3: TGTGCCAGCTCGTGGCAGGGTGGTCAGCCCCAGCATTTT. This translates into CASSWQGGQPQHF.

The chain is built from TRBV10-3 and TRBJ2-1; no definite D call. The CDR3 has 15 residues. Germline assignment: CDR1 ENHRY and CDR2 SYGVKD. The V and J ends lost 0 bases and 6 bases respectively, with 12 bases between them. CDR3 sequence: CAISESILRSNEQFF. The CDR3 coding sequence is TGTGCCATCAGTGAGTCGATCCTTCGGTCCAATGAGCAGTTCTTC.

CDR3 sequence: CASSRQGGQETQYF. The CDR3 DNA sequence: TGTGCCAGCAGCCGACAGGGAGGGCAAGAGACCCAGTACTTC. The chain couples TRBV6-1 to TRBJ2-5, with D perhaps assigned TRBD1 or TRBD2 (7 bases each). The CDR3 covers 14 residues. V lost 6 bases to trimming and J lost 2 bases, with 13 bases between them. The germline V gene encodes CDR1 MNHNS and CDR2 SASEGT.